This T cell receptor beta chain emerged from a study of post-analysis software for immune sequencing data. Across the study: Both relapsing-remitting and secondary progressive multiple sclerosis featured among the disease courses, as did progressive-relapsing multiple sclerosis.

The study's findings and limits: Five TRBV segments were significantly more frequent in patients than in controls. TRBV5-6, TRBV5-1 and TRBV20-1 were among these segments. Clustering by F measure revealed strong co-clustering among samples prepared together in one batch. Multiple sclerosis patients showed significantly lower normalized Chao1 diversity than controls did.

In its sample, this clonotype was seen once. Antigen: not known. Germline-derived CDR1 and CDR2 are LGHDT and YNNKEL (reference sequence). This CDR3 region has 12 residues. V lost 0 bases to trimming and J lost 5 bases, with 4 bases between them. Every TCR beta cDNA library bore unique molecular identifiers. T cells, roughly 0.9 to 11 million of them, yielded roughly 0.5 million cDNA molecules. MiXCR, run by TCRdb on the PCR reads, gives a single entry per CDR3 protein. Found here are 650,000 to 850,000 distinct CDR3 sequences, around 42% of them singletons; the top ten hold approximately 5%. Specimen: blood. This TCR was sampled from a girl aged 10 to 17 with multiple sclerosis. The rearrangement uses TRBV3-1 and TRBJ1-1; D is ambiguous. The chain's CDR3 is CASSQDETEAFF. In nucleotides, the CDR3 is TGTGCCAGCAGCCAAGATGAGACTGAAGCTTTCTTT. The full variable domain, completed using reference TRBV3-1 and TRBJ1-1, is DTAVSQTPKYLVTQMGNDKSIKCEQNLGHDTMYWYKQDSKKFLKIMFSYNNKELIINETVPNRFSPKSPDKAHLNLHINSLELGDSAVYFCASSQDETEAFFGQGTRLTVV.